This TCR beta chain is from a study of cytomegalovirus exposure and HLA in healthy donors. Whole-study results and caveats: There were some public TCRs occurring in many donors, but most TCR sequences were rare. A later analysis appeared to link common viral pathogens to several of the most significant clusters.

Per the germline V gene, CDR1 is MRHNA and CDR2 is SNTAGT. The length of the CDR3 is 15 residues. V shed 0 bases and J shed 2 bases, with 8 bases lying between them. Note on this clone: Its antigen is not identified.

The study ran its PCR with 60 Vbeta and 13 Jbeta primers. Libraries were prepared by immunoSEQ multiplex PCR; TCRdb keeps only in-frame clonotypes and omits some of them. The sample data list approximately 82,000 clones. The source material was PBMCs. The chain is built from TRBV6-4 and TRBJ2-1; no firm D call. This TCR came from a woman aged 55-70 years in good health and CMV-seronegative. The CDR3 loop reads CASSDSLDTYNEQFF. In DNA, the CDR3 is TGTGCCAGCAGTGACTCGCTCGACACCTACAATGAGCAGTTCTTC.